The 10 T cell receptor beta chains below were found in one sample sequenced in a study of blood T cell repertoires in COVID-19. The method was immunoSEQ multiplex PCR; TCRdb's version includes in-frame clones alone and lacks a portion of them. The sample yields roughly 120,000 clones, more than 70% seen once. Input material: peripheral blood. All receptors derive from a man in his 70s with acute or convalescent COVID-19.

V is TRBV18 and J is TRBJ2-7; 7 bases match TRBD1. Germline V CDR1 and CDR2: KGHSH, LQKENI. The trim removed 5 bases at V and 2 bases at J, leaving 6 bases unmatched. This CDR3 region has 14 residues. The CDR3 DNA sequence: TGTGCCAGCTCAGGGACGGGACAGCCCTACGAGCAGTACTTC. It translates to CASSGTGQPYEQYF.

The V gene is TRBV10-2, the J gene TRBJ1-5; tentative D call: TRBD1 (6 bases). The germline gives CDR1 WSHSY, CDR2 SAAADI. The V end lost 2 bases, the J end lost 10 bases, and 15 bases lay between the germline ends. This CDR3 region has 14 residues. CDR3 bases: TGCGCCAGCAGTGAGCAGACAGGTGGACCTCCCCAGCATTTT. Translating it yields CASSEQTGGPPQHF.

This clone occurred a few times. The chain carries TRBV6-1 and TRBJ2-3; 10 nucleotides agree with TRBD2. The CDR3 length is 18 residues. Germline assignment: CDR1 MNHNS and CDR2 SASEGT. After removal of 1 base from V and 2 bases from J, the junction contained 9 bases not matched to a gene. Written as DNA, the CDR3 is TGTGCCAGCAGTGAAGGGCGAGGACTAGCGGAGAACACAGATACGCAGTATTTT. This translates into CASSEGRGLAENTDTQYF.

This sequence joins TRBV7-9 and TRBJ1-4, with a tentative D call TRBD1 (6 bases). CDR3 size: 15 residues. V lost 7 bases, J lost 8 bases, and 20 bases lay in between. The germline gives CDR1 SEHNR, CDR2 FQNEAQ (reference sequence). The CDR3 loop reads CASTNMGGRQEKLFF. Written as DNA, the CDR3 is TGTGCCAGCACCAATATGGGGGGGCGGCAGGAAAAACTGTTTTTT.

The chain carries TRBV2 and TRBJ1-2, with 10 bases aligning to TRBD1. The CDR3 consists of 15 residues. After removal of 7 bases from V and 7 bases from J, the junction contained 12 bases not matched to a gene. Germline loops: CDR1 SNHLY, CDR2 FYNNEI. CDR3 nucleotide sequence: TGTGCCAGCACCATGAAGGGACAGGGGACAAGTGGCTACACCTTC. This translates into CASTMKGQGTSGYTF.

V is TRBV6-5 and J is TRBJ1-1, with 8 nucleotides matching TRBD1. CDR1 is MNHEY, CDR2 SVGAGI, per germline. There are 13 residues in the CDR3. Trimming took 9 bases from V and 3 from J; bases not matched to a gene: 6. The CDR3 nucleotides read TGTGCCAGGAGACAGGGGAGGGACACTGAAGCTTTCTTT. Its translation is CARRQGRDTEAFF.

J is TRBJ2-5 and V is TRBV5-6; D is ambiguous. The V and J ends lost 0 bases and 4 bases respectively, with 4 bases between them. Germline V lookup: CDR1 SGHDT, CDR2 YYEEEE. The CDR3 is 12 amino acids. The CDR3 DNA is TGTGCCAGCAGCTTGGCTCCAGAGACCCAGTACTTC. Protein: CASSLAPETQYF.

The V call is TRBV7-6, the J call TRBJ2-5; the D is unclear. The CDR3 is made up of 13 amino acids. V shed 5 bases and J shed 0 bases, with 7 bases lying between them. From germline, CDR1 is SGHVS and CDR2 FNYEAQ. CDR3 coding DNA: TGTGCCAGCAGCGCCCGGGACCAAGAGACCCAGTACTTC. Residues: CASSARDQETQYF.

This clone was recorded many times. The V and J genes are TRBV3-1 (or the pseudogene TRBV3-2) and TRBJ1-5, with D unresolved. The CDR3 runs 13 residues. Germline CDR1 and CDR2: LGHDT and YNNKEL (reference sequence). Trimming took 4 bases from V and 5 from J, leaving 9 bases between them. The CDR3 sequence is CASSPGRDQPQHF. The CDR3 region has the DNA TGTGCCAGCAGCCCGGGGAGGGATCAGCCCCAGCATTTT.

V and J are TRBV10-3 and TRBJ1-1; TRBD1 matches 8 bases. This CDR3 region has 12 residues. The V gene's germline CDR1 is ENHRY and CDR2 SYGVKD. J lost 5 bases, V lost 10 bases, and 6 bases had no gene match. CDR3 sequence reads: CATGQGRTEAFF. CDR3 bases: TGTGCCACCGGACAGGGAAGAACTGAAGCTTTCTTT.